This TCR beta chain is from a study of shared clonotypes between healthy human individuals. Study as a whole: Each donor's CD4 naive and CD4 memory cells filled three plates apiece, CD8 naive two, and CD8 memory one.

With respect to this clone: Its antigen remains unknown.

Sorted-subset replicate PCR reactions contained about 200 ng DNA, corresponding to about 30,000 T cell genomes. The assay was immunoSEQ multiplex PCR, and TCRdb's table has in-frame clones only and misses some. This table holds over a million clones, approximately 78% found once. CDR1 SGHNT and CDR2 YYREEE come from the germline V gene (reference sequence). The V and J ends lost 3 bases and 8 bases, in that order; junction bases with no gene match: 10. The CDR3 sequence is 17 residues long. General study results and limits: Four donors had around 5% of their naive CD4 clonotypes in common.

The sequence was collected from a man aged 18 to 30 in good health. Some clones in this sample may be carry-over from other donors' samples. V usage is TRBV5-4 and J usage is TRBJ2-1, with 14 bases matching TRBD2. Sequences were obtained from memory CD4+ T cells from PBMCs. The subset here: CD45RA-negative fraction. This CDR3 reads CASSSGTSGRQGHEQFF. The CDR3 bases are TGTGCCAGCAGCTCGGGGACTAGCGGGAGACAAGGGCATGAGCAGTTCTTC.